The rows below give T cell receptor beta chains drawn from one sample of a study of T-cell memory formation after mild COVID-19. MiXCR was run by TCRdb on the 5' RACE reads, yielding one entry per CDR3 protein. The data show nearly 200,000 distinct CDR3 sequences, about 18% seen once. The specimen was PBMCs or a T cell subset sorted from them (not recorded which). These receptors all stem from an adult woman who had mild COVID-19 (a few samples of this study predate the infection). Cell type and time point are not known. The CDR3 runs from the conserved cysteine through the conserved F or W. D genes are given only for firm matches. Only some rows state a clone size, as once, few, many or a class for expanded clones.

TRBV5-1	.	TRBJ2-3	.	CASSFTTLPDTQYF	TGCGCCAGCAGCTTTACGACGCTACCAGATACGCAGTATTTT
TRBV12-3/TRBV12-4	.	TRBJ1-2	few	CASSAIEGAPYGYTF	TGTGCCAGCAGTGCAATCGAAGGGGCACCATATGGCTACACCTTC
TRBV10-3	.	TRBJ2-3	few	CAISEGTIRTDTQYF	TGTGCCATCAGTGAAGGGACGATTCGCACAGATACGCAGTATTTT
TRBV18	TRBD2	TRBJ2-1	.	CASSPPGLAGGRRFF	TGTGCCAGCTCACCACCGGGCCTAGCGGGGGGGCGGCGGTTCTTC
TRBV5-5	.	TRBJ1-1	.	CASSSTEMNTEAFF	TGTGCCAGCAGCTCGACAGAGATGAACACTGAAGCTTTCTTT
TRBV9	TRBD1	TRBJ1-2	.	CASSATGGGSYGYTF	TGTGCCAGCAGCGCCACAGGGGGTGGCTCCTATGGCTACACCTTC
TRBV6-1	.	TRBJ2-7	few	CASSERGPGLWAYEQYF	TGTGCCAGCAGTGAAAGGGGGCCGGGACTCTGGGCTTACGAGCAGTACTTC
TRBV7-3	.	TRBJ2-1	few	CASSPAGARPNEQFF	TGTGCCAGCAGCCCCGCCGGGGCTAGGCCCAATGAGCAGTTCTTC
TRBV20-1	.	TRBJ1-4	few	CSASVPLNEKLFF	TGCAGTGCCTCAGTCCCCCTAAATGAAAAACTGTTTTTT
TRBV12-3/TRBV12-4	TRBD1	TRBJ1-2	.	CASSPQQGVGGYTF	TGTGCCAGCAGCCCCCAGCAGGGGGTGGGGGGCTACACCTTC
TRBV4-2	TRBD2	TRBJ2-7	many	CASSRAGVGEQYF	TGTGCCAGCAGCCGAGCGGGAGTGGGAGAGCAGTACTTC
TRBV3-1	.	TRBJ1-2	few	CASSLPGLSDYTF	TGTGCCAGCAGCCTGCCGGGGTTGAGCGACTACACCTTC
TRBV20-1	.	TRBJ2-3	few	CSARGLADTQYF	TGCAGTGCTAGAGGATTAGCAGATACGCAGTATTTT
TRBV29-1	.	TRBJ1-4	.	CSVRRGVSDEKLFF	TGCAGCGTCCGCAGGGGTGTGAGTGATGAAAAACTGTTTTTT
TRBV28	TRBD2	TRBJ2-1	medium-sized	CASSLGTSGRKSYNEQFF	TGTGCCAGCAGCCTCGGGACTAGCGGGAGAAAGTCATACAATGAGCAGTTCTTC
TRBV7-2	TRBD1	TRBJ1-5	.	CASSADRGRNQPQHF	TGTGCCAGCAGCGCGGACAGGGGCCGGAATCAGCCCCAGCATTTT
TRBV12-3/TRBV12-4	TRBD2	TRBJ2-1	few	CASSLYSGTSYNEQFF	TGTGCCAGCAGCCTATATAGCGGGACGAGCTACAATGAGCAGTTCTTC
TRBV12-3/TRBV12-4	.	TRBJ2-1	few	CASRVTSEQFF	TGTGCCAGCAGGGTTACTAGTGAGCAGTTCTTC
TRBV7-9	TRBD1	TRBJ1-4	few	CASSQGQAGEKLFF	TGTGCCAGCAGCCAGGGACAGGCGGGTGAAAAACTGTTTTTT
TRBV29-1	.	TRBJ2-7	few	CSVDSGNSYEQYF	TGCAGCGTTGACTCCGGGAACTCCTACGAGCAGTACTTC
TRBV5-1	TRBD2	TRBJ2-3	many	CASSLPSGSDSDTQYF	TGCGCCAGCAGCTTGCCTAGCGGGAGCGACTCAGATACGCAGTATTTT
TRBV5-1	TRBD1	TRBJ2-2	many	CASSLGQGHTGELFF	TGCGCCAGCAGCTTAGGACAGGGACACACCGGGGAGCTGTTTTTT
TRBV19	.	TRBJ1-1	.	CASTQGLGRAEAFF	TGTGCCAGTACCCAGGGCCTGGGGAGGGCTGAAGCTTTCTTT
TRBV7-6	.	TRBJ2-1	.	CASSLTGSGYDEQFF	TGTGCCAGCAGCTTAACGGGGTCAGGGTACGATGAGCAGTTCTTC
TRBV20-1	TRBD2	TRBJ2-1	few	CSAPGTTSNRQFF	TGCAGTGCTCCCGGGACTACCTCCAATCGGCAGTTCTTC
TRBV15	.	TRBJ1-1	.	CATSSSQGTEAFF	TGTGCCACCAGCAGTTCGCAGGGAACTGAAGCTTTCTTT
TRBV24-1	.	TRBJ2-1	.	CATSDFLSYNEQFF	TGTGCCACCAGTGATTTTCTTTCCTACAATGAGCAGTTCTTC
TRBV19	.	TRBJ1-1	.	CASSIGGLNTEAFF	TGTGCCAGTAGTATAGGGGGCCTCAACACTGAAGCTTTCTTT
TRBV3-1	.	TRBJ1-6	few	CASSQGLGETSPLHF	TGTGCCAGCAGCCAAGGTTTGGGAGAAACCTCACCCCTCCACTTT